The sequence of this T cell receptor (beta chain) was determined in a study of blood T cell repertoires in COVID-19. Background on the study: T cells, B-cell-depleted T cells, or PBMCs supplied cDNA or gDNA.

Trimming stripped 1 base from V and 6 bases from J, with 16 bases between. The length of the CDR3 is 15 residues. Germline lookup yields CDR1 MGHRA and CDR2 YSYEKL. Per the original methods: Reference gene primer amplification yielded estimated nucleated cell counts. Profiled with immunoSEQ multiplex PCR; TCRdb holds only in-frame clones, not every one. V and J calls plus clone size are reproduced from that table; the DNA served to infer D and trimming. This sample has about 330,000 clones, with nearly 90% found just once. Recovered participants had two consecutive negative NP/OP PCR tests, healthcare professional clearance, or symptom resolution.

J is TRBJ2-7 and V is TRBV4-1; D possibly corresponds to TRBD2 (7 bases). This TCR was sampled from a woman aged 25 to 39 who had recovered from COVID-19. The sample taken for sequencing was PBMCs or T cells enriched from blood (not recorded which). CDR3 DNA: TGCGCCAGCAGCCAAGTCGGGGCGGGGGCTGTCGAGCAGTACTTC. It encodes CASSQVGAGAVEQYF.